A single sample is the source of the 9 T cell receptor beta chains below, sequenced in a study of T cell repertoires in cytomegalovirus infection (dated by TCRdb to the late 2010s). Sequencing was performed on an Illumina HiSeq 1500. TCRdb reanalyzed the raw reads on its own, using fastp at Q25 for trimming and MiXCR for clone calling, and kept in-frame beta chains. Each entry is one CDR3 protein sequence, shown with its most common DNA and genes. The sample profile shows over 300,000 distinct CDR3 sequences; around a sixth of them were found once. The ten largest clones represent 12% of the sample. Sequenced input: PBMCs. All receptors come from a human donor in good health (CMV status not recorded). Some clones in this sample may be carry-over from other donors' samples.

This clonotype has a count of ten or more. The V call is TRBV7-2, the J call TRBJ2-7; 11 bases align to TRBD2. The CDR3 covers 15 residues. The germline V gene encodes CDR1 SGHTA and CDR2 FQGNSA. V shed 5 bases, J shed 0 bases, and the junction held 3 bases outside the gene matches. CDR3 loop: CASSIGLAGSYEQYF. CDR3 DNA sequence: TGTGCCAGCAGCATAGGACTAGCGGGCTCCTACGAGCAGTACTTC.

The chain combines TRBV2 with TRBJ2-7; 7 bases are shared with TRBD2. This CDR3 spans 13 amino acids. Trimming at V came to 9 bases and at J to 2 bases, leaving 7 bases not matched to a gene. Germline CDR1 SNHLY, CDR2 FYNNEI. In nucleotides, the CDR3 is TGTGCCAGTCAAAGTCGGGGGGCCTACGAGCAGTACTTC. This translates into CASQSRGAYEQYF.

This chain joins TRBV14 and TRBJ2-5; no clear D gene. Deletions cut 1 base from V and 5 bases from J, with 5 bases between. Germline V gene sequence: CDR1 SGHDN, CDR2 FVKESK. There are 12 residues in the CDR3. The CDR3 loop reads CASSQVLETQYF. The DNA for the CDR3 is TGTGCCAGCAGCCAAGTTTTGGAGACCCAGTACTTC.

The table lists this clonotype with many counts. This chain connects TRBV6-6 to TRBJ2-3, with 7 bases that match TRBD2. CDR1 and CDR2 from the germline V gene are MNHNY and SVGAGI (reference sequence). V shed 0 bases, J shed 5 bases, and the junction held 11 bases outside the gene matches. The CDR3 is made up of 17 amino acids. The CDR3 DNA reads as TGTGCCAGCAGTTACTCGAACAGACTAGCCGGTGGAGATACGCAGTATTTT. This sequence encodes CASSYSNRLAGGDTQYF.

This chain joins TRBV11-2 and TRBJ2-3, with no clear D. This CDR3 comprises 14 residues. The germline gives CDR1 SGHAT, CDR2 FQNNGV. The V end lost 3 bases, the J end lost 3 bases, and 10 bases lay between the germline ends. CDR3 sequence (DNA): TGTGCCAGCAGCTTTTACCTTCCGACAGATACGCAGTATTTT. Residues: CASSFYLPTDTQYF.

This clonotype was picked up a small number of times. CDR3 DNA sequence: TGTGCCAGCAGTTATAGACAGGGGGAAGCTTTCTTT. Amino acid sequence: CASSYRQGEAFF. This rearrangement joins TRBV6-5 to TRBJ1-1; TRBD1 aligns across 8 bases. CDR3 length: 12 amino acids. J gave up 8 bases and V 3 bases, and 2 bases lay outside the gene matches. Germline V gene data show CDR1 as MNHEY and CDR2 as SVGAGI.

There are many counts of this clonotype. The rearrangement uses TRBV5-4 and TRBJ2-1, with 7 positions matching TRBD1. J was trimmed by 9 bases and V by 4 bases; bases with no gene match: 7. The CDR3 has 13 residues. Germline V CDR1 and CDR2: SGHNT, YYREEE (reference sequence). The CDR3 region is CASSITGVAEQFF. The CDR3 DNA reads as TGTGCCAGCAGCATAACAGGGGTCGCTGAGCAGTTCTTC.

This clonotype was counted ten times or more. V usage is TRBV7-2 and J usage is TRBJ2-1, with D possibly TRBD2 on 5 matching bases. V was cut by 5 bases and J by 7 bases, with 21 bases left in between. The CDR3 is 16 amino acids. Germline-derived CDR1 and CDR2 are SGHTA and FQGNSA. The CDR3 region is CASSLNRPDLANEQFF. CDR3 sequence (DNA): TGTGCCAGCAGCCTCAATAGGCCCGATTTAGCGAATGAGCAGTTCTTC.

This rearrangement joins TRBV24-1 to TRBJ2-3; 7 positions agree with TRBD2. The CDR3 sequence is 15 residues long. After removal of 4 bases from V and 5 bases from J, the junction contained 8 bases not matched to a gene. CDR1 KGHDR and CDR2 SFDVKD come from the germline V gene. The CDR3, as DNA: TGTGCCACCAGTGACGTAAGCGGGGTGGGAGATACGCAGTATTTT. Its translation is CATSDVSGVGDTQYF.